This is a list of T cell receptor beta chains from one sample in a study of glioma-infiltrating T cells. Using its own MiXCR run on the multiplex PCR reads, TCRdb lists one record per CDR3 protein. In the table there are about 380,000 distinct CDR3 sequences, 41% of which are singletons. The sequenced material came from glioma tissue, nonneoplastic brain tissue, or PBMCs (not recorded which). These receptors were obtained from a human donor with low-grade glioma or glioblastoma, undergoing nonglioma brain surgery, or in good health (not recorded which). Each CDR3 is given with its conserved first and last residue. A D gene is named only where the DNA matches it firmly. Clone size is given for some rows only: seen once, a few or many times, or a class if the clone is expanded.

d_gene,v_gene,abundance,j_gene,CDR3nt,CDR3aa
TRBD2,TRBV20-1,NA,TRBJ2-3,TGCAGTGCTAGGGGGACTAGCACTAACACAGATACGCAGTATTTT,CSARGTSTNTDTQYF
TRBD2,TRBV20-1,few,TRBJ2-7,TGCAGTGCTAGGGCCCTCCTCGAAGTAGCGGGAGGCGAGCAGTACTTC,CSARALLEVAGGEQYF
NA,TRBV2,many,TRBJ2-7,TGTGCCAGCAGTGCGGGACTCCAGGTGTACGAGCAGTACTTC,CASSAGLQVYEQYF
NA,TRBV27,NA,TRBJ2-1,TGTGCCAGCAGTTTATCGGGTAGGGGCGATGAGCAGTTCTTC,CASSLSGRGDEQFF
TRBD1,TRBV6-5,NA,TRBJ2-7,TGTGCCAGCAGAGCCGGGACAGGGGTACGTGAGCAGTACTTC,CASRAGTGVREQYF
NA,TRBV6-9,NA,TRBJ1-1,TGTGCCAGCAGTTTCTATCCAGAGACAGCCAACACTGAAGCTTTCTTT,CASSFYPETANTEAFF
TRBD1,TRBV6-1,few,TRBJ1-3,TGTGCCAGCAGTCGGGACAGCGGGGGAGGAAACACCATATATTTT,CASSRDSGGGNTIYF
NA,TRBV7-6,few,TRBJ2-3,TGTGCCAGCAGCAAGGGACCGGGGTCCACAGATACGCAGTATTTT,CASSKGPGSTDTQYF
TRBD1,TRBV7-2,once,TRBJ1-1,TGTGCCAGCAGCTTGTACGGACAGGGGTCAGAAGCTTTCTTT,CASSLYGQGSEAFF
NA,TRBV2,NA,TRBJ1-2,TGTGCCAGCAGTGAAAGGGACGGCTATGGCTACACCTTC,CASSERDGYGYTF
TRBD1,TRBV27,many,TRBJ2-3,TGTGCCAGCAGTTTCTTGGACAGGACCACAGATACGCAGTATTTT,CASSFLDRTTDTQYF
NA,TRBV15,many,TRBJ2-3,TGTGCCACCAGCAGTCCAAGCTCCCCGGCTACAGATACGCAGTATTTT,CATSSPSSPATDTQYF
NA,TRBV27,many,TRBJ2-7,TGTGCCAGCAGTTTCCGACACCCGGTTAACGAGCAGTACTTC,CASSFRHPVNEQYF
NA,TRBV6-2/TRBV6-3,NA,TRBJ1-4,TGTGCCAGCGCACAGGAGCTGTCAACTAATGAAAAACTGTTTTTT,CASAQELSTNEKLFF
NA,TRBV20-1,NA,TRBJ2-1,TGCAGTGCTAGTGATCAGGGCGCAGGATACAATGAGCAGTTCTTC,CSASDQGAGYNEQFF
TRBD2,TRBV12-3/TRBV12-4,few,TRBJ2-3,TGTGCCAGCAGCCCTATCGGGGGGGATACGCAGTATTTT,CASSPIGGDTQYF
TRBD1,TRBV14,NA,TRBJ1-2,TGTGCCAGCAGCCAAGACAGGGGGACTAACTATGGCTACACCTTC,CASSQDRGTNYGYTF
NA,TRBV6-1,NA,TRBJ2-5,TGTGCCAGCAGTGCGGGGTATGGGCTACCAGAGACCCAGTACTTC,CASSAGYGLPETQYF
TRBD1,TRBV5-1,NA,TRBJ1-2,TGCGCCAGCAGCTCGGCAGGGGGGTATGGCTACACCTTC,CASSSAGGYGYTF
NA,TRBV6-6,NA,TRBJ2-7,TGTGCCAGCAGTTACCTTGCCCGAGAGGTCTTTAACTTC,CASSYLAREVFNF
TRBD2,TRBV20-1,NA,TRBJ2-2,TGCAGTGCAAGACTAGCGGGGGGCACCGGGGAGCTGTTTTTT,CSARLAGGTGELFF
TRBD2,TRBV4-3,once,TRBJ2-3,TGCGCCAGCAGCCAAGCAATAGCGGGAGCTGATACGCAGTATTTT,CASSQAIAGADTQYF
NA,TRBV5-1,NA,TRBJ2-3,TGCGCCAGCAGCTTGTTGTTCGGGGACCAGCGCCCTAGCACAGATACGCAGTATTTT,CASSLLFGDQRPSTDTQYF
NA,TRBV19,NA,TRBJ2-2,TGTGCCATTAGAGAAGGGGAGCTGTTTTTT,CAIREGELFF
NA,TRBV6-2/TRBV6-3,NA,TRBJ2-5,TGTGCCAGCACCATGCCATGGGGAACCCAGTACTTC,CASTMPWGTQYF
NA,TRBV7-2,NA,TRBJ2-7,TGTGCCAGCAGCTTAGACGGCACAACCACCTACGAGCAGTACTTC,CASSLDGTTTYEQYF
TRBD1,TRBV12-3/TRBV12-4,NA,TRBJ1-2,TGTGCCAGCAGGGTAGACAGGGGAGTAGTTGGCTACACCTTC,CASRVDRGVVGYTF
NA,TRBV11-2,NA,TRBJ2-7,TGTGCCAGCAGCACTGCCACCGGGACACTTTCCTACGAGCAGTACTTC,CASSTATGTLSYEQYF
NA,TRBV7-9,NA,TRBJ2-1,TGTGCCAGCAGCGCAGTTCTCCCTTGGAATGAGCAGTTCTTC,CASSAVLPWNEQFF
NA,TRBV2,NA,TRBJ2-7,TGTGCCAGCAGCGACCCGGGACGTTTCTACGAGCAGTACTTC,CASSDPGRFYEQYF
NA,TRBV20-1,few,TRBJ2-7,TGCAGTGCTAACACCGGAACAGCATTCTCCTACGAGCAGTACTTC,CSANTGTAFSYEQYF
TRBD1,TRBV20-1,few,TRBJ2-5,TGCAGTGCTAGCGACAGGGGATCAGAGACCCAGTACTTC,CSASDRGSETQYF
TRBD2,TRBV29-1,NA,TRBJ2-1,TGCAGCGTTGGACTAGCGGGAGTGGGCAATGAGCAGTTCTTC,CSVGLAGVGNEQFF
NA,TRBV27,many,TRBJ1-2,TGTGCCAGCAGTTTATCGATCGGTGGAGCTAACTATGGCTACACCTTC,CASSLSIGGANYGYTF
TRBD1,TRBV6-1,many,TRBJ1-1,TGTGCCAGCAGTCCCCGACTGACAGGGCAAGGAGAAGCTTTCTTT,CASSPRLTGQGEAFF
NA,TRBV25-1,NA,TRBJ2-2,TGTGCCAGCAGCGGAATTAGGGTGAACACCGGGGTGCTGTTTTTT,CASSGIRVNTGVLFF